A selection of T cell receptor beta chains follows, all from one sample in a study of blood T cells in healthy people across ages. TCRdb ran MiXCR on the 5' RACE reads and lists one entry per CDR3 protein. This table holds more than 550,000 distinct CDR3 sequences, over 20% found once. Specimen: blood. The origin of the receptors is an older man in good health. Both conserved end residues are part of each CDR3. Fields, in order: J gene, D gene, clone size, V gene, CDR3 DNA, CDR3 protein. A D gene is named only where the DNA matches it firmly. Size tells how often a clone was seen (once, few, many) or the class of an expanded clone, and some rows leave it out.

>TRBJ1-5|.|.|TRBV7-9
TGTGCCAGCAGCTTAGATGGGTGGGGAAGTGGGGGCAATCAGCCCCAGCATTTT
CASSLDGWGSGGNQPQHF
>TRBJ2-1|.|few|TRBV29-1
TGCAGCGTTAGGACCGGGGGAAATTACAATGAGCAGTTCTTC
CSVRTGGNYNEQFF
>TRBJ2-5|.|.|TRBV5-1
TGCGCCAGCAGCTACCGGGGACCCGAAGAGACCCAGTACTTC
CASSYRGPEETQYF
>TRBJ2-1|.|few|TRBV24-1
TGTGCCACCAGTGAGGCTGGGACGGCCTACAATGAGCAGTTCTTC
CATSEAGTAYNEQFF
>TRBJ1-2|TRBD1|few|TRBV11-2
TGTGCCAGCAGCTCCCGGGACAGGGGCTCTGGTGGCTACACCTTC
CASSSRDRGSGGYTF
>TRBJ2-3|TRBD1|.|TRBV29-1
TGCAGCGTTCTTCCCGTTCGGACAGGGTCGCAGTATTTT
CSVLPVRTGSQYF
>TRBJ2-5|.|.|TRBV12-3/TRBV12-4
TGTGCCAGCAGTCCACGGCTGGGTCTGGGGGAGACCCAGTACTTC
CASSPRLGLGETQYF
>TRBJ1-1|.|.|TRBV3-1
TGTGCCAGCAGCCAACCTCCTGGAAGGGGCCAGACTGAAGCTTTCTTT
CASSQPPGRGQTEAFF
>TRBJ2-1|.|.|TRBV20-1
TGCAGTGCTACTGACGAGGGACGGGAGCAGTTCTTC
CSATDEGREQFF
>TRBJ2-1|.|.|TRBV6-2/TRBV6-3
TGTGCCAGCAGGGCTGCTTGGGTAGCCCGCTTCCATGAGCAGTTCTTC
CASRAAWVARFHEQFF
>TRBJ2-1|.|.|TRBV20-1
TGCAGTGCTAGAAGGGGGCGGGAGAAGGGGAATGAGCAGTTCTTC
CSARRGREKGNEQFF
>TRBJ2-1|.|many|TRBV27
TGTGCCAGCAGTTCCGGGACAGAGCAGTTCTTC
CASSSGTEQFF
>TRBJ1-1|.|.|TRBV5-1
TGCGCCAGCAGCTTATCGGGATACGACACTGAAGCTTTCTTT
CASSLSGYDTEAFF
>TRBJ1-3|.|.|TRBV6-1
TGTGCCAGCAGCCGAAGCGGCGGATCCTCTGGAAACACCATATATTTT
CASSRSGGSSGNTIYF
>TRBJ2-5|.|few|TRBV5-1
TGCGCCTGCAGCCTCAACGGGGCAGATTCCCAAGAGACCCAGTACTTC
CACSLNGADSQETQYF
>TRBJ2-1|TRBD2|few|TRBV12-3/TRBV12-4
TGTGCCAGCAGTTTAGTTATACTAGCGCGCTCCTACAATGAGCAGTTCTTC
CASSLVILARSYNEQFF